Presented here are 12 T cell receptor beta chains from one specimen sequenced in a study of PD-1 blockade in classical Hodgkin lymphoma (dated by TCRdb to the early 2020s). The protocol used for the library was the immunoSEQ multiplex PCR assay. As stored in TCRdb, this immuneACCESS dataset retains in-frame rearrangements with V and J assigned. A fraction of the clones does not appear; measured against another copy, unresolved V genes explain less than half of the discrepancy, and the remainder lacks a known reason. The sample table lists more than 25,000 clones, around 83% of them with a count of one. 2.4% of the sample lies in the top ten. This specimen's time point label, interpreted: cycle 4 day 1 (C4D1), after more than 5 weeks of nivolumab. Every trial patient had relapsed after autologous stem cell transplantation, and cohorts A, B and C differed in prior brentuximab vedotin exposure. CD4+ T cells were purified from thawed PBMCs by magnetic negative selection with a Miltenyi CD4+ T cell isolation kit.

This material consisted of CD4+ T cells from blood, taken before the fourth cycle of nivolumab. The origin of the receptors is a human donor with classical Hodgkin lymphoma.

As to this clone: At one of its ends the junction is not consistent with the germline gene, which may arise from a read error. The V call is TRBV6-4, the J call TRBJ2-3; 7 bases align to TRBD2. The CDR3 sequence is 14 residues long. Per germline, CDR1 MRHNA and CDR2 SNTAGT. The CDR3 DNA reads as TGTGCCAGCAGTGAAGGCGGGAGCAGAGATACGCAGTATTTT. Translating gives CASSEGGSRDTQYF.

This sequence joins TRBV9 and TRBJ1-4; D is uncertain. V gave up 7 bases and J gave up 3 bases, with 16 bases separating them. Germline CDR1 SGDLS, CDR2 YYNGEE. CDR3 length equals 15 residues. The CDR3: CASSKGGGSNEKLFF. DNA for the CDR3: TGTGCCAGCTCAAAAGGAGGAGGTTCTAATGAAAAACTGTTTTTT.

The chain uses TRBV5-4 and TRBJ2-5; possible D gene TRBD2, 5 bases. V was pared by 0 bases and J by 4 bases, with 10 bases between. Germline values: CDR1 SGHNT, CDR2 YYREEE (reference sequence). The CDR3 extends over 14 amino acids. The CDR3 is CASSLVGSRETQYF. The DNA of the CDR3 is TGTGCCAGCAGCTTGGTGGGGAGCCGAGAGACCCAGTACTTC.

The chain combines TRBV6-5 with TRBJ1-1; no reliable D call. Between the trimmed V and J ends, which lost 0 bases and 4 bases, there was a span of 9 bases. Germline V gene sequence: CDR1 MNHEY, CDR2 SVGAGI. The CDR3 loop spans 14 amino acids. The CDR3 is CASSYSISTTEAFF. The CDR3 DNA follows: TGTGCCAGCAGTTACTCAATCAGTACCACTGAAGCTTTCTTT.

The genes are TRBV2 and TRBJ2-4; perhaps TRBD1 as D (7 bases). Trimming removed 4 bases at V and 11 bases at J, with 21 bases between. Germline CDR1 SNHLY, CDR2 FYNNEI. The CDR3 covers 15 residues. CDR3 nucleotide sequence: TGTGCCAGCAGTGTACACCCAGAAGCAGGGGGGTTTCAGTACTTC. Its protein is CASSVHPEAGGFQYF.

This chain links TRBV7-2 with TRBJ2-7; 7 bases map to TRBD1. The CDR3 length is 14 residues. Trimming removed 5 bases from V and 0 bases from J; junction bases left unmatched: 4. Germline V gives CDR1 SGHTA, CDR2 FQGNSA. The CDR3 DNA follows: TGTGCCAGCAGCCAGGACAGGAGCTCCTACGAGCAGTACTTC. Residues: CASSQDRSSYEQYF.

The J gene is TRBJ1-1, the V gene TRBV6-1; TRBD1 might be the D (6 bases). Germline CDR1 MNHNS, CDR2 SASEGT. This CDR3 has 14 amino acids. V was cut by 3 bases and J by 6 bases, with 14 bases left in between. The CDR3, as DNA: TGTGCCAGCAGTGAGTCCAGGGGTCGGGCTGAAGCTTTCTTT. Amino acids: CASSESRGRAEAFF.

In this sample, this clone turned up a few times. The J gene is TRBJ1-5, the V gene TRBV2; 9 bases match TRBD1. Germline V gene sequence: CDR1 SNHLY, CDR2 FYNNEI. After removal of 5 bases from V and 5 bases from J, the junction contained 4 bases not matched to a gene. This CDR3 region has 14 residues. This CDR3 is CASSNGQGYQPQHF. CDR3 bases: TGTGCCAGCAGTAACGGACAGGGGTATCAGCCCCAGCATTTT.

DNA of the CDR3: TGTGCCAGCAGCCAAGTCGGGCCCAGCTCCTACAATGAGCAGTTCTTC. Its translation is CASSQVGPSSYNEQFF. The rearrangement joins TRBV4-2 to TRBJ2-1; D call uncertain. This CDR3 is built from 16 residues. The germline V gene has CDR1 LGHNA and CDR2 YNFKEQ. V lost 1 base to trimming and J lost 0 bases, with 10 bases between them.

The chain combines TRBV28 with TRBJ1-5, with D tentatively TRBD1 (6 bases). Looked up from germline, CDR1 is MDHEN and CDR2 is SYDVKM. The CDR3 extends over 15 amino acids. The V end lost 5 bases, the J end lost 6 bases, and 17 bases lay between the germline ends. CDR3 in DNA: TGTGCCAGCAGTACTCGAAGGGGGGTGGGTCAGCCCCAGCATTTT. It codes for CASSTRRGVGQPQHF.

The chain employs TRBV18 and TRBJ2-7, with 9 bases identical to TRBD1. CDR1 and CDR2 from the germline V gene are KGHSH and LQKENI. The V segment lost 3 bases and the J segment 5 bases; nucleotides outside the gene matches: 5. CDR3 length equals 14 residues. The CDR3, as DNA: TGTGCCAGCTCACCGGGGACAGGGAGAGACGAGCAGTACTTC. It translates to CASSPGTGRDEQYF.

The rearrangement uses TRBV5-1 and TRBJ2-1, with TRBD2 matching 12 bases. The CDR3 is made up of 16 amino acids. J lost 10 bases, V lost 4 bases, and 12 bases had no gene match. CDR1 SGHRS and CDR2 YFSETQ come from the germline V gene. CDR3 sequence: CASSAPGTSGPGEQFF. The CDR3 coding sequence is TGCGCCAGCAGCGCACCCGGGACTAGCGGGCCGGGGGAGCAGTTCTTC. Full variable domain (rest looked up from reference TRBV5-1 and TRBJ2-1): KAGVTQTPRYLIKTRGQQVTLSCSPISGHRSVSWYQQTPGQGLQFLFEYFSETQRNKGNFPGRFSGRQFSNSRSEMNVSTLELGDSALYLCASSAPGTSGPGEQFFGPGTRLTVL.